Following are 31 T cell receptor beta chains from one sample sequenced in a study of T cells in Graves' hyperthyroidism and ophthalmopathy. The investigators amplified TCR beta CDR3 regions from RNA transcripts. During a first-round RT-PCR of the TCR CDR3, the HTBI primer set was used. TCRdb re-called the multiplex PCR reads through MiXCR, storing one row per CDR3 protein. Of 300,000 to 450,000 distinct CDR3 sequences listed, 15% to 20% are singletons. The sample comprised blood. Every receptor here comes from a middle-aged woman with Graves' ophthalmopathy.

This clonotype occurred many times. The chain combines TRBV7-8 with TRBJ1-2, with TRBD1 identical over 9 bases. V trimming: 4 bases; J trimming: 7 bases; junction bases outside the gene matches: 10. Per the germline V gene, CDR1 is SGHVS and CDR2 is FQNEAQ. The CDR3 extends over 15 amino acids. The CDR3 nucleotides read TGTGCCAGCAGCTCGAGTGGACAGGGGCAGCGTGGCTACACCTTC. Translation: CASSSSGQGQRGYTF.

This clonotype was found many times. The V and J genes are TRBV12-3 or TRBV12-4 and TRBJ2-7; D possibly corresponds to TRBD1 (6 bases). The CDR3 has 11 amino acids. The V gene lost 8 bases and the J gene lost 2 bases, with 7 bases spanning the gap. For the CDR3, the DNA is TGTGCCAGCGGACAGACCTACGAGCAGTACTTC. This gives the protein CASGQTYEQYF.

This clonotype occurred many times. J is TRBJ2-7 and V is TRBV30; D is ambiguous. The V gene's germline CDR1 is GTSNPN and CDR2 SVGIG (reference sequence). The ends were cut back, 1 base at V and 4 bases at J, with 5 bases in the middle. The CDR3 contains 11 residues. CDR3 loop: CAWSAGYEQYF. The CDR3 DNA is TGTGCCTGGAGTGCGGGTTACGAGCAGTACTTC.

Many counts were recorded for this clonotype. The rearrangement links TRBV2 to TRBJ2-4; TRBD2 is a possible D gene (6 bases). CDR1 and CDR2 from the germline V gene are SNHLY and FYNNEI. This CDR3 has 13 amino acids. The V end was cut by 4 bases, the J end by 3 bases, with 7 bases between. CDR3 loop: CASSAGDKNIQYF. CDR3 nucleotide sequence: TGTGCCAGCAGTGCGGGGGACAAAAACATTCAGTACTTC.

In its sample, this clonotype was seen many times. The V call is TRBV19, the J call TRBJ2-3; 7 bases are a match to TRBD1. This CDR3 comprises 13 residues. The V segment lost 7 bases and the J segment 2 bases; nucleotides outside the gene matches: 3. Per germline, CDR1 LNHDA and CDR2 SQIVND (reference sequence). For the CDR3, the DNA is TGTGCCAGTAACAGGGGCGTCACAGATACGCAGTATTTT. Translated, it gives CASNRGVTDTQYF.

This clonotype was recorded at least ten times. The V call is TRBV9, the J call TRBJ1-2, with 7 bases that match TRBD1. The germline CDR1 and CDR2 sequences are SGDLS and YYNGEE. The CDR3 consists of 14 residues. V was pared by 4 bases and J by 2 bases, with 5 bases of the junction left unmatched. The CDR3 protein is CASSPRQGNYGYTF. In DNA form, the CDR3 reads TGTGCCAGCAGCCCACGACAGGGAAACTATGGCTACACCTTC. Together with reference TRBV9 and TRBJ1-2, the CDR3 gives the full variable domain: DSGVTQTPKHLITATGQRVTLRCSPRSGDLSVYWYQQSLDQGLQFLIQYYNGEERAKGNILERFSAQQFPDLHSELNLSSLELGDSALYFCASSPRQGNYGYTFGSGTRLTVV.

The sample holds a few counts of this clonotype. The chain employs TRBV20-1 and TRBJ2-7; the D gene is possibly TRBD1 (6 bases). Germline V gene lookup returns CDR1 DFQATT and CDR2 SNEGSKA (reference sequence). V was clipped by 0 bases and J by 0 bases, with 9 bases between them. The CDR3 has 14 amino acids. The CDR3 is CSARDYRDSYEQYF. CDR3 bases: TGCAGTGCTAGAGATTACAGGGACTCCTACGAGCAGTACTTC.

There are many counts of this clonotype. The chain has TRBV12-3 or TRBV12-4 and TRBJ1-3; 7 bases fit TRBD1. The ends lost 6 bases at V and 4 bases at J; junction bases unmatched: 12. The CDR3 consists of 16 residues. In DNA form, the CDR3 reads TGTGCCAGCAGCTCGACAGGGAGAGATTTAGGAAACACCATATATTTT. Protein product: CASSSTGRDLGNTIYF.

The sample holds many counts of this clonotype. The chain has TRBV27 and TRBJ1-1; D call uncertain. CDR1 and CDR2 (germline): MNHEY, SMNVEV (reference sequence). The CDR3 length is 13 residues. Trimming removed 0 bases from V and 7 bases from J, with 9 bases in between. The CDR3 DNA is TGTGCCAGCAGTTTATCGAGAGGGTTTGAAGCTTTCTTT. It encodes CASSLSRGFEAFF.

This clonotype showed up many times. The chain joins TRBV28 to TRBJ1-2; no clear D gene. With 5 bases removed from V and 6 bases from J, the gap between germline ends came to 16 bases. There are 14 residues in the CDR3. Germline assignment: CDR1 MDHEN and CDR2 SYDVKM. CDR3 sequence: CASSNPGSGNGYTF. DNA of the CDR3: TGTGCCAGCAGTAACCCGGGGAGTGGGAATGGCTACACCTTC.

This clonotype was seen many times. The CDR3 region has the DNA TGTGCCAGCAGTTACTTAACTCCTGGGACAGAGCTTTACCAAGAGACCCAGTACTTC. Translation: CASSYLTPGTELYQETQYF. V is TRBV6-5 and J is TRBJ2-5; 7 bases match TRBD1. The germline V gene has CDR1 MNHEY and CDR2 SVGAGI. The CDR3 contains 19 residues. Unmatched junction bases numbered 14, after V lost 1 base and J lost 0 bases.

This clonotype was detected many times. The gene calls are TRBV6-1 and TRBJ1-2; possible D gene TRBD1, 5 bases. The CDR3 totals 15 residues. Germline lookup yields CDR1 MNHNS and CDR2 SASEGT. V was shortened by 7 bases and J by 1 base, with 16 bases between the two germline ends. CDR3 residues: CASKIKGPNNYGYTF. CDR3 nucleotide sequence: TGTGCCAGCAAAATTAAGGGGCCGAATAACTATGGCTACACCTTC.

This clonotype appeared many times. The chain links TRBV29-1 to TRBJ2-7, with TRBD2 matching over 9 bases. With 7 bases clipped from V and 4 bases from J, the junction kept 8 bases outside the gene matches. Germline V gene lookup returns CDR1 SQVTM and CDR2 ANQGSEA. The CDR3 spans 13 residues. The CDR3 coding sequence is TGCAGCGCCGCCTCGACTAGCGGTTACGAGCAGTACTTC. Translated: CSAASTSGYEQYF.

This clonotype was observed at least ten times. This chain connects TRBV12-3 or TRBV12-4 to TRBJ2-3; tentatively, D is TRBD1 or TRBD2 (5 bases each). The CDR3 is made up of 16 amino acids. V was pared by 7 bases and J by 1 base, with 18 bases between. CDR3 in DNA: TGTGCCAGCACTAAAGTAGGGGAGAGGGGCACAGATACGCAGTATTTT. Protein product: CASTKVGERGTDTQYF.

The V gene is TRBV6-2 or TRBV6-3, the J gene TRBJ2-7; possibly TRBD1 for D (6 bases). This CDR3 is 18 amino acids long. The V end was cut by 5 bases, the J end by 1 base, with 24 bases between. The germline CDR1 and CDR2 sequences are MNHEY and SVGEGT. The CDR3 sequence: CASSPLYGQSPTSYEQYF. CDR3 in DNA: TGTGCCAGCAGTCCACTATATGGACAGAGTCCTACATCCTACGAGCAGTACTTC.

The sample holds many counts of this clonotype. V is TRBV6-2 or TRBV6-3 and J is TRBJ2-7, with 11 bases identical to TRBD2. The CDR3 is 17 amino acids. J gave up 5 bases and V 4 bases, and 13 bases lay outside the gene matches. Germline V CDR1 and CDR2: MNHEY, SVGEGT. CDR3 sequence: CASSSHESSSGRHEQYF. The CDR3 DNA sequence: TGTGCCAGCAGTTCCCACGAATCCTCTAGCGGGAGGCACGAGCAGTACTTC.

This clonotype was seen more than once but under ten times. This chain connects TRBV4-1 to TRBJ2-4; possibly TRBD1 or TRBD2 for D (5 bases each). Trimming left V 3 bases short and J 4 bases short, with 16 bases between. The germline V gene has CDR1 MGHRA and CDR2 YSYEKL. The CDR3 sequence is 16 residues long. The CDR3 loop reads CASSHPPRDGKNIQYF. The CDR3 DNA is TGCGCCAGCAGCCACCCGCCCCGGGACGGGAAAAACATTCAGTACTTC.

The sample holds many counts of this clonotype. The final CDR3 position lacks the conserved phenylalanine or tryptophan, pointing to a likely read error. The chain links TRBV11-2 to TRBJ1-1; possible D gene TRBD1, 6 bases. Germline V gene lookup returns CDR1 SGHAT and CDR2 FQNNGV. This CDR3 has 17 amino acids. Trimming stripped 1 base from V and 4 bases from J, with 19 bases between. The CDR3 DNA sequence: TGTGCCAGCAGCTTAGGTCGCGGGGGCGGGGACGGCACTGAAGCTTTCTCT. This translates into CASSLGRGGGDGTEAFS.

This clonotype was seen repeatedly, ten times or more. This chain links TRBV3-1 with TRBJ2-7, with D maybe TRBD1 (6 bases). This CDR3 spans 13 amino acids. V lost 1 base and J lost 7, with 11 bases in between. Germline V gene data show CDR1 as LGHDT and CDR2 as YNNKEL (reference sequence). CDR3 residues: CASSQVGAWEQYF. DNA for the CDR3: TGTGCCAGCAGCCAAGTGGGGGCTTGGGAGCAGTACTTC.

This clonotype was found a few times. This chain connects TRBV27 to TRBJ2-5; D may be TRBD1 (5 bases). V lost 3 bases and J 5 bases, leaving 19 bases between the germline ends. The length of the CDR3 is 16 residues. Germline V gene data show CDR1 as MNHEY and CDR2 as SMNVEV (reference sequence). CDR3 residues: CASSLGLGPPRETQYF. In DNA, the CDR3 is TGTGCCAGCAGTTTGGGGTTGGGGCCCCCGCGGGAGACCCAGTACTTC.

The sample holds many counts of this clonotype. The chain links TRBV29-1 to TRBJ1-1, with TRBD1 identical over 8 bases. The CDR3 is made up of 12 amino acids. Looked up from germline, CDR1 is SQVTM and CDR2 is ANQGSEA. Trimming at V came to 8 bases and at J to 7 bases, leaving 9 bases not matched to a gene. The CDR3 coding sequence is TGCAGCATCGGACAGGGCTTGCTTGAAGCTTTCTTT. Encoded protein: CSIGQGLLEAFF.

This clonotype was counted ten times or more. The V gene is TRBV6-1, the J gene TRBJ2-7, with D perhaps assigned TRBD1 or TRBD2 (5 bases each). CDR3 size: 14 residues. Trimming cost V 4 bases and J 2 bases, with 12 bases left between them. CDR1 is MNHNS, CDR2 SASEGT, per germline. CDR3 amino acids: CASSGGAYAYEQYF. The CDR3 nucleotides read TGTGCCAGCAGTGGAGGGGCATATGCCTACGAGCAGTACTTC.

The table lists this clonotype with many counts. In nucleotides, the CDR3 is TGTGCCAGTAGTATGACACTAGCGGTAGAGACCCAGTACTTC. Protein sequence: CASSMTLAVETQYF. This chain joins TRBV19 and TRBJ2-5; 8 nucleotides match TRBD2. Germline V lookup: CDR1 LNHDA, CDR2 SQIVND (reference sequence). V gave up 3 bases and J gave up 4 bases; unmatched junction bases: 4. The CDR3 sequence is 14 residues long.

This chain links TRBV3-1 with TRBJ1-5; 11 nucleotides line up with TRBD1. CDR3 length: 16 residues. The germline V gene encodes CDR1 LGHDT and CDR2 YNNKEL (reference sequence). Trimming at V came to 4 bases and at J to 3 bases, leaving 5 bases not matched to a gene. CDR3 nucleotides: TGTGCCAGCAGCCTTGGACAGGGGGCGTACAATCAGCCCCAGCATTTT. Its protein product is CASSLGQGAYNQPQHF.

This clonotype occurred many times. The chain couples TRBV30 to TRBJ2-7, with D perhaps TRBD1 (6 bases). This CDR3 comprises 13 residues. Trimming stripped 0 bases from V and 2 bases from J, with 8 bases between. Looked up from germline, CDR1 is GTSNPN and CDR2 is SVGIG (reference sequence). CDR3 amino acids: CAWSVAGAYEQYF. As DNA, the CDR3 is TGTGCCTGGAGTGTAGCAGGGGCCTACGAGCAGTACTTC.

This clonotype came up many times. The CDR3: CATGFSSLSDEQYF. The CDR3 region has the DNA TGTGCCACGGGTTTTAGCTCCTTATCGGACGAGCAGTACTTC. This chain joins TRBV12-3 or TRBV12-4 and TRBJ2-7, with no clear D. There are 14 residues in the CDR3. Trimming left V 10 bases short and J 5 bases short, with 21 bases between.

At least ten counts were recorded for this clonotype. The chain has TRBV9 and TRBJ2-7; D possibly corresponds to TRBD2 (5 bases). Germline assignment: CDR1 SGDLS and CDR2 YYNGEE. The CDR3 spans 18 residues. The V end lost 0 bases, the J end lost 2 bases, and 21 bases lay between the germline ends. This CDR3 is CASSVAGWLNSETYEQYF. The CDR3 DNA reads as TGTGCCAGCAGCGTAGCGGGGTGGTTGAACTCCGAAACCTACGAGCAGTACTTC.

The DNA for the CDR3 is TGCGCCAGCAGCTTGGAGCCCGATAGCAATCAGCCCCAGCATTTT. Its translation: CASSLEPDSNQPQHF. This rearrangement joins TRBV5-1 to TRBJ1-5; D is undetermined. Germline values: CDR1 SGHRS, CDR2 YFSETQ. The CDR3 runs 15 residues. Trimming shortened V by 0 bases and J by 0 bases, and 7 bases separated the two germline ends. The full variable domain, in which reference TRBV5-1 and TRBJ1-5 provide the parts outside the CDR3, is KAGVTQTPRYLIKTRGQQVTLSCSPISGHRSVSWYQQTPGQGLQFLFEYFSETQRNKGNFPGRFSGRQFSNSRSEMNVSTLELGDSALYLCASSLEPDSNQPQHFGDGTRLSIL.

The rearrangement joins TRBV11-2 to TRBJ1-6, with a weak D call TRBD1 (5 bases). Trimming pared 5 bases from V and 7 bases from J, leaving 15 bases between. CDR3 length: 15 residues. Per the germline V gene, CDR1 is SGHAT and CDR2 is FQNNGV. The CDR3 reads CASSPTAELNSPLHF. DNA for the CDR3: TGTGCCAGCAGCCCGACAGCGGAGCTAAATTCACCCCTCCACTTT.

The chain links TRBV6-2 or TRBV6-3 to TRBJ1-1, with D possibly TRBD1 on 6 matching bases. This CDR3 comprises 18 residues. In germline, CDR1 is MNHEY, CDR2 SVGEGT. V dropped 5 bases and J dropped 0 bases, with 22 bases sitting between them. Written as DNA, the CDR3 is TGTGCCAGCAGTACAATTGGGATAATCGGACAGATGAACACTGAAGCTTTCTTT. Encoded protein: CASSTIGIIGQMNTEAFF.

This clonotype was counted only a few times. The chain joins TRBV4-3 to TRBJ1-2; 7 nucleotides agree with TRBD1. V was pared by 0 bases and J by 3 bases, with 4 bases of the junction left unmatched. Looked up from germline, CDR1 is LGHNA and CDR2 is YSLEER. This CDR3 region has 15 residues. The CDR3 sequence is CASSQEGGAYYGYTF. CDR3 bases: TGCGCCAGCAGCCAAGAAGGGGGCGCTTACTATGGCTACACCTTC.